What follows describes a single T cell receptor beta chain. Antigen unknown. The same CDR3 is also encoded by other DNA sequences in this sample. The data are from a study of cytomegalovirus exposure and HLA in healthy donors. Study findings and constraints: Most observed TCR sequences were rare, whereas some public TCRs were detected in many donors.

Both 60 Vbeta primers and 13 Jbeta primers went into the PCR. Generated by immunoSEQ multiplex PCR, the TCRdb table keeps only in-frame clones and is missing some. The specimen's table records under 70,000 clones. The specimen sequenced was PBMCs. The TCR originated in a woman aged 25 to 39 in good health and CMV-seropositive.

CDR3 loop: CAWSRDRANSPLHF. CDR3 coding DNA: TGTGCCTGGAGTCGGGACAGGGCTAATTCACCCCTCCACTTT. The chain links TRBV30 to TRBJ1-6; 9 nucleotides line up with TRBD1. The germline gives CDR1 GTSNPN, CDR2 SVGIG (reference sequence). The CDR3 is 14 amino acids. Trimming cost V 2 bases and J 6 bases; bases outside gene matches: 2.